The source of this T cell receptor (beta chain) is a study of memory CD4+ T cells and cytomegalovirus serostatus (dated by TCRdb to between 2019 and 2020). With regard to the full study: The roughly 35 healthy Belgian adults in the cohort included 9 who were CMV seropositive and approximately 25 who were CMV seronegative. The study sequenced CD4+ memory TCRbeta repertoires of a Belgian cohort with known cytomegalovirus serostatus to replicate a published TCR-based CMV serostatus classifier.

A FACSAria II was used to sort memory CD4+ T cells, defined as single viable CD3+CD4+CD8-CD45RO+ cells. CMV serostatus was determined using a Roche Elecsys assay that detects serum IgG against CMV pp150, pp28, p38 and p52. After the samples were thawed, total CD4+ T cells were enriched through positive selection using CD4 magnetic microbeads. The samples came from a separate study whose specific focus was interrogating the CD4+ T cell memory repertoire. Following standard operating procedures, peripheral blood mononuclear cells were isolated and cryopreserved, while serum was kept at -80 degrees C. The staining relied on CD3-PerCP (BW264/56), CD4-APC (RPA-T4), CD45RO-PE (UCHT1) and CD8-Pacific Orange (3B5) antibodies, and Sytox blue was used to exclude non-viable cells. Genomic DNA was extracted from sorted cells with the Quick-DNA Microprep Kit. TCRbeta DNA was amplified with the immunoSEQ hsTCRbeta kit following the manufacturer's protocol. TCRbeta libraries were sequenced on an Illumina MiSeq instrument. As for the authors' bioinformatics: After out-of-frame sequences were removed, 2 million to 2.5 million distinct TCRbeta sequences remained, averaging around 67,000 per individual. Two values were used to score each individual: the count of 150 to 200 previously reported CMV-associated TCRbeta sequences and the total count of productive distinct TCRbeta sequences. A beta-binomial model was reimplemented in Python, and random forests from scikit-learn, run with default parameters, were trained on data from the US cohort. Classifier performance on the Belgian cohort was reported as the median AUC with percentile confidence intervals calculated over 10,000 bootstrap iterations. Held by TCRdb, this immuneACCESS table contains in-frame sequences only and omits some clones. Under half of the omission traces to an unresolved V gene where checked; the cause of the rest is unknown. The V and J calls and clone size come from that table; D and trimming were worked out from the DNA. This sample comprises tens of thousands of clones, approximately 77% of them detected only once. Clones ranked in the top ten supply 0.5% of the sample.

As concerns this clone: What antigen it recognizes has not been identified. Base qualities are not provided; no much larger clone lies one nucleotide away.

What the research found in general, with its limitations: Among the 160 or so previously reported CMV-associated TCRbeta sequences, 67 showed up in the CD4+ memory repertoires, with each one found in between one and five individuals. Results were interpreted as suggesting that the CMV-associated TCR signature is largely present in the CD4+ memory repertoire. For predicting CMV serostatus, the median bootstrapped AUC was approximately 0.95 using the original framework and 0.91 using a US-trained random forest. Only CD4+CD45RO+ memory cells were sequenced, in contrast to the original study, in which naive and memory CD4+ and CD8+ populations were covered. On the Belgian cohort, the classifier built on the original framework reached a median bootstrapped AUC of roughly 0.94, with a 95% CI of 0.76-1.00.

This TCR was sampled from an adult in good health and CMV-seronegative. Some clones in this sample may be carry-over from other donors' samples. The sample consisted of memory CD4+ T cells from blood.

This receptor carries the CDR3 CASSSPNGGGRGYTF. The sequenced DNA is TGTGCCAGCAGTTCCCCAAACGGCGGGGGCCGGGGCTACACCTTC. The rearrangement combines TRBV28 with TRBJ1-2, and possibly TRBD1, on 6 matching bases. CDR1 and CDR2 were assigned from the germline V gene as MDHEN and SYDVKM. The CDR3 sequence holds 15 residues, the cysteine and phenylalanine included. Only CDR3 DNA remains: 45 bases, in frame from the first base. V and J are truncated by 4 bases and 8 bases respectively, leaving an intervening sequence of 20 bases.